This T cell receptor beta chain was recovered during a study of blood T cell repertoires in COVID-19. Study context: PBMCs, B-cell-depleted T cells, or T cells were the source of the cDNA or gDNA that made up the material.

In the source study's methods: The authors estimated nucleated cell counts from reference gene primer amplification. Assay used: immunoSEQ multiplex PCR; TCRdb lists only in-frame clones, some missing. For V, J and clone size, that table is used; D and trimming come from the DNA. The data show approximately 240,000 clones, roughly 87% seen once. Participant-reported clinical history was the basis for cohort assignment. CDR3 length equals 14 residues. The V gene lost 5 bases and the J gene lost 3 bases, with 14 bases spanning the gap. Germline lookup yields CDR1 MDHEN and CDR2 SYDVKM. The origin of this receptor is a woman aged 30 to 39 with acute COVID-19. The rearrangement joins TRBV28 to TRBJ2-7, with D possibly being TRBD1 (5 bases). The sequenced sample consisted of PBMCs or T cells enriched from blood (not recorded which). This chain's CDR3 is CASSPHDRDYEQYF. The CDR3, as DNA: TGTGCCAGCAGTCCGCACGACAGAGACTACGAGCAGTACTTC.